This entry lists 12 T cell receptor beta chains sequenced from one sample in a study of blood T cell repertoires in COVID-19. Produced via immunoSEQ multiplex PCR; TCRdb's table is partial and in-frame only. The data contain 85,000 to 130,000 clones, nearly 90% of them seen just once; the ten biggest clones take up about 6%. The sample comprised peripheral blood. Every receptor here comes from a woman in her sixties or seventies with acute or convalescent COVID-19.

This sequence joins TRBV9 and TRBJ2-5, with TRBD1 matching 7 bases. Germline CDR1 reads SGDLS; CDR2 reads YYNGEE. CDR3 length: 13 residues. With V trimmed by 5 bases and J by 2 bases, 3 bases remained unmatched. CDR3 in amino acids: CASSRTGQETQYF. The CDR3 DNA sequence: TGTGCCAGCAGTAGGACAGGACAAGAGACCCAGTACTTC.

The chain employs TRBV4-1 and TRBJ2-2, with D maybe TRBD1 (6 bases). This CDR3 is 15 amino acids long. CDR1 and CDR2 (germline): MGHRA, YSYEKL. Trimming took 6 bases from V and 1 from J, leaving 12 bases between them. DNA of the CDR3: TGCGCCAGCAGACTTGGGACATTGAACACCGGGGAGCTGTTTTTT. Translation: CASRLGTLNTGELFF.

The J gene is TRBJ2-2, the V gene TRBV7-9, with TRBD2 identical over 7 bases. The V gene end was trimmed by 1 base and the J gene end by 1 base; junction bases not matched to a gene: 0. Germline assignment: CDR1 SEHNR and CDR2 FQNEAQ (reference sequence). This CDR3 contains 15 residues. As DNA, the CDR3 is TGTGCCAGCAGCTTAGTAGCGGGGAACACCGGGGAGCTGTTTTTT. Translating gives CASSLVAGNTGELFF.

This clone was seen a handful of times. This chain joins TRBV28 and TRBJ1-4, with 10 bases matching TRBD1. This CDR3 spans 16 amino acids. The J segment lost 5 bases and the V segment lost 6 bases, leaving 9 bases of the junction unmatched. The germline V gene encodes CDR1 MDHEN and CDR2 SYDVKM. CDR3 bases: TGTGCCAGCAGCATCCCGGGACAGGGGCTAAATGAAAAACTGTTTTTT. As protein: CASSIPGQGLNEKLFF.

This chain joins TRBV28 and TRBJ1-4, with a tentative D call TRBD1 (6 bases). Germline values: CDR1 MDHEN, CDR2 SYDVKM. Trimming removed 6 bases at V and 7 bases at J, with 21 bases between. The CDR3 runs to 16 residues. For the CDR3, the DNA is TGTGCCAGCAGGCCTATACAGGGCCTTGGAGTTGAAAAACTGTTTTTT. Its protein is CASRPIQGLGVEKLFF.

V gene TRBV6-5 combines with J gene TRBJ2-7; a possible D gene is TRBD1 (6 bases). The germline V and J ends were trimmed by 6 bases and 2 bases, with 17 bases remaining between them. The CDR3 totals 15 residues. The germline V gene encodes CDR1 MNHEY and CDR2 SVGAGI. In DNA form, the CDR3 reads TGTGCCAGCAGCCGACTCCCCCGGACAGCCTACGAGCAGTACTTC. It encodes CASSRLPRTAYEQYF.

V is TRBV5-5 and J is TRBJ2-7, with no clear D. V was cut by 2 bases and J by 12 bases, with 15 bases left in between. The germline V gene encodes CDR1 SGHKS and CDR2 YYEKEE (reference sequence). The CDR3 covers 12 residues. CDR3 nucleotides: TGTGCCAGCAGCTTCGAATATACGAGGCTGTACTTC. Its translation: CASSFEYTRLYF.

This clone was detected only once. The chain uses TRBV6-5 and TRBJ1-2; 7 bases are shared with TRBD1. There are 14 residues in the CDR3. Germline V gene sequence: CDR1 MNHEY, CDR2 SVGAGI. J lost 3 bases, V lost 6 bases, and 7 bases had no gene match. CDR3 amino acids: CASRVTGDHYGYTF. DNA for the CDR3: TGTGCCAGCAGGGTAACAGGGGATCACTATGGCTACACCTTC.

The chain is built from TRBV11-3 and TRBJ2-5; 8 bases match TRBD2. The length of the CDR3 is 16 residues. Germline-derived CDR1 and CDR2 are SGHNT and YENEEA. V dropped 5 bases and J dropped 5; count of bases not matched to a gene: 13. The DNA for the CDR3 is TGTGCCAGCAGCCGAAGTTCGGGAGGGCCGCGGGAGACCCAGTACTTC. Translation gives CASSRSSGGPRETQYF.

The V call is TRBV7-9, the J call TRBJ2-1, with D tentatively TRBD2 (6 bases). CDR3 length: 13 amino acids. Trimming removed 5 bases at V and 3 bases at J, with 8 bases between. The germline V gene encodes CDR1 SEHNR and CDR2 FQNEAQ (reference sequence). CDR3 coding DNA: TGTGCCAGCAGCCCCGGGGGCTACAATGAGCAGTTCTTC. Translating gives CASSPGGYNEQFF.

The chain is built from TRBV6-6 and TRBJ1-4; D remains ambiguous. Germline lookup yields CDR1 MNHNY and CDR2 SVGAGI (reference sequence). Trimming removed 6 bases from V and 7 bases from J, with 21 bases in between. The CDR3 spans 16 residues. The CDR3 bases are TGTGCCAGCAGCGACCTCCATCGAGAGGGCGTTGAAAAACTGTTTTTT. This sequence encodes CASSDLHREGVEKLFF.

V is TRBV2 and J is TRBJ1-2, with D unclear. CDR3 length: 15 residues. V was shortened by 1 base and J by 4 bases, with 13 bases between the two germline ends. Germline V gives CDR1 SNHLY, CDR2 FYNNEI. CDR3 in DNA: TGTGCCAGCAGTGAAGGCGGCAGCTCCTTCTATGGCTACACCTTC. This gives the protein CASSEGGSSFYGYTF.